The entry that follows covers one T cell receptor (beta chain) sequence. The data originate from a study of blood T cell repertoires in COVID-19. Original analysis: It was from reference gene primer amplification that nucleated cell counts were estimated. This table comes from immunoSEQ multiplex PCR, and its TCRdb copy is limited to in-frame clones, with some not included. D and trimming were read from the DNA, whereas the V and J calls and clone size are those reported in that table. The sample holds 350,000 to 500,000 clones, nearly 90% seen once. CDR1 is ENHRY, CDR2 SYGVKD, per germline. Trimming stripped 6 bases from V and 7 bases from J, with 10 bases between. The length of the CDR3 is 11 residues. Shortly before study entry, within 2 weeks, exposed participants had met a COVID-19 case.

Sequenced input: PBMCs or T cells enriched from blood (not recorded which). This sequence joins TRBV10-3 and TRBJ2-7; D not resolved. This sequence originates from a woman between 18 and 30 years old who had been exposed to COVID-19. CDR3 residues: CAISGFGEQYF. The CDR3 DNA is TGTGCCATCAGCGGGTTCGGAGAGCAGTACTTC.